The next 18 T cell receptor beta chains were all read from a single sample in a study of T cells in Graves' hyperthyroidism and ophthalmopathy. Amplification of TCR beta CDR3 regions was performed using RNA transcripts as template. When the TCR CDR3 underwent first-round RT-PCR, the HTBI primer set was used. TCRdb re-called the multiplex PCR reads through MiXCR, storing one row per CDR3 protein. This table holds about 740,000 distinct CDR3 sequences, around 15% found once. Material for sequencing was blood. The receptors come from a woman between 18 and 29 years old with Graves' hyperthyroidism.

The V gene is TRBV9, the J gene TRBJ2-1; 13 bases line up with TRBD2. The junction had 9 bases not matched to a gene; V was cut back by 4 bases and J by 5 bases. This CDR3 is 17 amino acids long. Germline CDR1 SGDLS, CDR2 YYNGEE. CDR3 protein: CASSLTWTSGSNNEQFF. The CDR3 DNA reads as TGTGCCAGCAGCCTCACTTGGACTAGCGGGAGTAACAATGAGCAGTTCTTC.

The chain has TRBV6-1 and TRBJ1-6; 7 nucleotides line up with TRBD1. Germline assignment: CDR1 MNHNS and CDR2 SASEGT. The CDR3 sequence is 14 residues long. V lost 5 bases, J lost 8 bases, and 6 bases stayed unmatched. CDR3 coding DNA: TGTGCCAGCAGTTATCGACAGGGATATTCACCCCTCCACTTT. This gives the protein CASSYRQGYSPLHF.

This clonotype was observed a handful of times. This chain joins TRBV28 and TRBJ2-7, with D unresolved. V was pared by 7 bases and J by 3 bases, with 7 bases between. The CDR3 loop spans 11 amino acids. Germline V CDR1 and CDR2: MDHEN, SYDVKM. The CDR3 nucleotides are TGTGCCAGCACTAACGGCTACGAGCAGTACTTC. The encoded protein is CASTNGYEQYF.

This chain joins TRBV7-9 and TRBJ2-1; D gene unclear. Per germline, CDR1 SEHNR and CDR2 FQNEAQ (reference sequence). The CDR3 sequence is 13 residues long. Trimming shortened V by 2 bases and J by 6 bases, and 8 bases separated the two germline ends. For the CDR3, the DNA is TGTGCCAGCAGCTTAAAATGGGTCAATGAGCAGTTCTTC. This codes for CASSLKWVNEQFF.

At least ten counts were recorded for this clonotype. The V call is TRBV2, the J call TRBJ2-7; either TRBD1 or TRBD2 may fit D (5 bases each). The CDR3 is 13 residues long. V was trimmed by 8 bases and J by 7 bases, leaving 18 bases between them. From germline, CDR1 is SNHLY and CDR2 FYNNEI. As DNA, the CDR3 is TGTGCCAGCCAGTACAGTGGGGGATTAGAGCAGTACTTC. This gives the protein CASQYSGGLEQYF.

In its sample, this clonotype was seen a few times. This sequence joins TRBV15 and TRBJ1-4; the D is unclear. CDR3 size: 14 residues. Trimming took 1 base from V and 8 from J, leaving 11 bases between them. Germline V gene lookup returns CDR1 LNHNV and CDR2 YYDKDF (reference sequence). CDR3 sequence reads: CATSRVGGREKLFF. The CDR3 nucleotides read TGTGCCACCAGCAGAGTGGGAGGGCGGGAAAAACTGTTTTTT.

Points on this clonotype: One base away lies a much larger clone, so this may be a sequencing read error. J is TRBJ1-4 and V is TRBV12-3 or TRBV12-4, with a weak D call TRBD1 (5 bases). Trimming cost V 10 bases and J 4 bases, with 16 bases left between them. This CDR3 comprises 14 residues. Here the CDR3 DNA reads TGTGCCAACACCAAAGGACATGTTAATGAAAAACTGTTTTTT. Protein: CANTKGHVNEKLFF.

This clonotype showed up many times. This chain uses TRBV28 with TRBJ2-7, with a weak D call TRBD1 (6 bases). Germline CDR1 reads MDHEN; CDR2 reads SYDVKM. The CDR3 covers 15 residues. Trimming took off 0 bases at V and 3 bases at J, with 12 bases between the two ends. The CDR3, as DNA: TGTGCCAGCAGTTTATGGGAGGACAGAAGCTACGAGCAGTACTTC. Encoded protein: CASSLWEDRSYEQYF.

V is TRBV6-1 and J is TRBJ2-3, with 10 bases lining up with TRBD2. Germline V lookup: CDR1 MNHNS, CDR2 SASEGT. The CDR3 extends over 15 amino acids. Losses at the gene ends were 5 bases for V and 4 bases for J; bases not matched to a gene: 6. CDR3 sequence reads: CASSRLAGMADTQYF. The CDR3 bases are TGTGCCAGCAGTCGACTAGCGGGCATGGCAGATACGCAGTATTTT.

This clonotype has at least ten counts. The CDR3 nucleotides read TGTGCCAGCAGTACCTTGTGGACTAGCGGGAGTGGTGGGCAGTACTTC. This encodes CASSTLWTSGSGGQYF. The J gene is TRBJ2-7, the V gene TRBV28; TRBD2 aligns across 13 bases. The CDR3 covers 16 residues. Unmatched junction bases numbered 13, after V lost 5 bases and J lost 9 bases. The germline CDR1 and CDR2 sequences are MDHEN and SYDVKM.

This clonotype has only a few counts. The CDR3 DNA is TGTGCCAGCAGTTTCCCACAGGGAGGTGCGGAGACCCAGTACTTC. It specifies CASSFPQGGAETQYF. The rearrangement joins TRBV12-3 or TRBV12-4 to TRBJ2-5; perhaps D is TRBD1 or TRBD2 (6 bases each). The CDR3 is made up of 15 amino acids. V lost 3 bases to trimming and J lost 5 bases, with 16 bases between them.

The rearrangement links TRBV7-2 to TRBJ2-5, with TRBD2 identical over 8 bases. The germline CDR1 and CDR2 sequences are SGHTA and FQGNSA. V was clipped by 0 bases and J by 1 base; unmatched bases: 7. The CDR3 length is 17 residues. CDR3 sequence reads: CASSLAGSGRVQETQYF. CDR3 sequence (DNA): TGTGCCAGCAGCTTAGCGGGGAGCGGGAGAGTCCAAGAGACCCAGTACTTC.

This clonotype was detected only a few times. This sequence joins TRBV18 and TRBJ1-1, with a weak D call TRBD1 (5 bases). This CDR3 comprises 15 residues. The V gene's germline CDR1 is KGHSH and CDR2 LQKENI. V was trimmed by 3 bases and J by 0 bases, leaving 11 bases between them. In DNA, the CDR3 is TGTGCCAGCTCACCTTCCGGGACGGTGAACACTGAAGCTTTCTTT. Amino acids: CASSPSGTVNTEAFF.

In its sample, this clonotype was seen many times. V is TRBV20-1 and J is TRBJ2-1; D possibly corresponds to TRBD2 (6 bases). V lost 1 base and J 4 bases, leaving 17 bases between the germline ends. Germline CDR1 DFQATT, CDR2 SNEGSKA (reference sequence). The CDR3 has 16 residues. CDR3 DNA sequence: TGCAGTGCTAGAGGGATGTCTAGCGCCTCTTACAATGAGCAGTTCTTC. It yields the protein CSARGMSSASYNEQFF.

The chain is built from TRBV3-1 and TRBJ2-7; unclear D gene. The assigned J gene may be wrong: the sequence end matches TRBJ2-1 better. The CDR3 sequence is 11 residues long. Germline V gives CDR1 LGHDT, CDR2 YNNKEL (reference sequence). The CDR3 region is CASSQNYEQFF. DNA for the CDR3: TGTGCCAGCAGCCAAAACTACGAGCAGTTCTTC.

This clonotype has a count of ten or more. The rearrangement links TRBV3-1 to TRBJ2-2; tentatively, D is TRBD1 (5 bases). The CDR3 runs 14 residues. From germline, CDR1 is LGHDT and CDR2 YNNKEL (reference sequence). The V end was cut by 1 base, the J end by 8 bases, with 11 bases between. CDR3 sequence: CASSQVVGAGELFF. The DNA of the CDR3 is TGTGCCAGCAGCCAAGTTGTTGGGGCAGGGGAGCTGTTTTTT.

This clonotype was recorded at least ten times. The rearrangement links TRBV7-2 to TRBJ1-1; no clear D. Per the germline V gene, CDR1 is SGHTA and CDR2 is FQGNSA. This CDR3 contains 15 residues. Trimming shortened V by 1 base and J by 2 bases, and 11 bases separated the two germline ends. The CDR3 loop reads CASSLDGSPNTEAFF. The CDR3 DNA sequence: TGTGCCAGCAGCTTAGACGGCAGCCCTAACACTGAAGCTTTCTTT.

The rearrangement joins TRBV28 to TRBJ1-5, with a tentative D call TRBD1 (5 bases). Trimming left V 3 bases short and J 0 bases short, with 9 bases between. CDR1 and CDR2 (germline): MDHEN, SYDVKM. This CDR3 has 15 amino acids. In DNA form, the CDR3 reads TGTGCCAGCAGTTTTGGGGGGAATAGCAATCAGCCCCAGCATTTT. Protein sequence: CASSFGGNSNQPQHF.